The T cell receptor beta chain under discussion was sequenced for a study of CXCR4 blockade with PD-1 therapy in pancreatic cancer. The data were produced by immunoSEQ multiplex PCR, yet TCRdb's version contains in-frame clones alone and is incomplete. The sample consists of 450 or so clones, approximately 70% of them appearing once. V lost 5 bases to trimming and J lost 4 bases, with 11 bases between them. Germline CDR1 LNHDA, CDR2 SQIVND (reference sequence). The CDR3 is 13 residues long. The source is a human donor with pancreatic ductal adenocarcinoma. The chain carries TRBV19 and TRBJ1-2; D call uncertain. The sample consisted of tumor tissue, taken before culture. CDR3 loop: CASSLNDGYGYTF. The CDR3 DNA follows: TGTGCCAGTAGTCTTAATGACGGCTATGGCTACACCTTC. The variable domain in full, completed from reference TRBV19 and TRBJ1-2, reads DGGITQSPKYLFRKEGQNVTLSCEQNLNHDAMYWYRQDPGQGLRLIYYSQIVNDFQKGDIAEGYSVSREKKESFPLTVTSAQKNPTAFYLCASSLNDGYGYTFGSGTRLTVV.